These T cell receptor beta chains were read from a single sample in a study of cytomegalovirus exposure and HLA in healthy donors. Method: immunoSEQ multiplex PCR; TCRdb's copy keeps in-frame clones and lacks some. The sample records around 130,000 clones, more than 8% being singletons. Sequenced material: PBMCs. These receptors were collected from a man aged 40-49 years in good health and CMV-seronegative. CDR3s leave out the opening cysteine and the closing phenylalanine or tryptophan. D genes are given only for firm matches. The size of a clone is reported for some rows only, either as once, few or many, or as a class for expanded clones.

v_call: TRBV2
clone_size: -
cdr3_length: 11
d_call: -
j_call: TRBJ2-5
cdr3_aa: ASRKGERETQY

v_call: TRBV6-5
clone_size: -
cdr3_length: 12
d_call: -
j_call: TRBJ2-7
cdr3_aa: ASIREESSYEQY

v_call: TRBV9
clone_size: few
cdr3_length: 11
d_call: -
j_call: TRBJ2-2
cdr3_aa: ASRKGKAGELF

v_call: TRBV11-2
clone_size: few
cdr3_length: 12
d_call: -
j_call: TRBJ1-1
cdr3_aa: ASSATGAMAEAF

v_call: TRBV7-9
clone_size: -
cdr3_length: 11
d_call: TRBD1
j_call: TRBJ2-1
cdr3_aa: AGGTGGFDEQF

v_call: TRBV5-8
clone_size: -
cdr3_length: 12
d_call: -
j_call: TRBJ2-2
cdr3_aa: ASSATRNTGELF

v_call: TRBV2
clone_size: few
cdr3_length: 13
d_call: -
j_call: TRBJ1-5
cdr3_aa: ASTLGQISNQPQH

v_call: TRBV19
clone_size: -
cdr3_length: 13
d_call: -
j_call: TRBJ1-6
cdr3_aa: ASSRVQGDNSPLH

v_call: TRBV6-1
clone_size: -
cdr3_length: 9
d_call: -
j_call: TRBJ2-5
cdr3_aa: ASQGAETQY

v_call: TRBV7-9
clone_size: -
cdr3_length: 13
d_call: -
j_call: TRBJ1-2
cdr3_aa: ASSLDLRENYGYT

v_call: TRBV7-6
clone_size: few
cdr3_length: 14
d_call: TRBD2
j_call: TRBJ2-3
cdr3_aa: ASSLLVAGGSDTQY

v_call: TRBV6-6
clone_size: -
cdr3_length: 13
d_call: -
j_call: TRBJ1-1
cdr3_aa: ASSYSSSRRTEAF

v_call: TRBV19
clone_size: -
cdr3_length: 12
d_call: TRBD2
j_call: TRBJ2-1
cdr3_aa: ASRIGPAGLEQF

v_call: TRBV7-2
clone_size: few
cdr3_length: 11
d_call: TRBD1
j_call: TRBJ1-2
cdr3_aa: ASSPGQGPGYT

v_call: TRBV5-1
clone_size: -
cdr3_length: 12
d_call: -
j_call: TRBJ1-1
cdr3_aa: ASSLEGMGTEAF

v_call: TRBV6-6
clone_size: few
cdr3_length: 10
d_call: -
j_call: TRBJ1-1
cdr3_aa: ASTLQSTEAF

v_call: TRBV10-1
clone_size: few
cdr3_length: 11
d_call: -
j_call: TRBJ1-5
cdr3_aa: ASSESRDQPQH

v_call: TRBV16
clone_size: once
cdr3_length: 13
d_call: -
j_call: TRBJ1-4
cdr3_aa: ASSPDGGPNEKLF

v_call: TRBV5-1
clone_size: few
cdr3_length: 13
d_call: TRBD1
j_call: TRBJ1-3
cdr3_aa: ASSATGEGGNTIY

v_call: TRBV5-8
clone_size: -
cdr3_length: 13
d_call: -
j_call: TRBJ2-1
cdr3_aa: ASSLGDNQGNEQF

v_call: TRBV2
clone_size: few
cdr3_length: 11
d_call: TRBD1
j_call: TRBJ1-2
cdr3_aa: ASSDGAGGGYT

v_call: TRBV5-1
clone_size: few
cdr3_length: 11
d_call: -
j_call: TRBJ1-2
cdr3_aa: ASSSNRDGGYT